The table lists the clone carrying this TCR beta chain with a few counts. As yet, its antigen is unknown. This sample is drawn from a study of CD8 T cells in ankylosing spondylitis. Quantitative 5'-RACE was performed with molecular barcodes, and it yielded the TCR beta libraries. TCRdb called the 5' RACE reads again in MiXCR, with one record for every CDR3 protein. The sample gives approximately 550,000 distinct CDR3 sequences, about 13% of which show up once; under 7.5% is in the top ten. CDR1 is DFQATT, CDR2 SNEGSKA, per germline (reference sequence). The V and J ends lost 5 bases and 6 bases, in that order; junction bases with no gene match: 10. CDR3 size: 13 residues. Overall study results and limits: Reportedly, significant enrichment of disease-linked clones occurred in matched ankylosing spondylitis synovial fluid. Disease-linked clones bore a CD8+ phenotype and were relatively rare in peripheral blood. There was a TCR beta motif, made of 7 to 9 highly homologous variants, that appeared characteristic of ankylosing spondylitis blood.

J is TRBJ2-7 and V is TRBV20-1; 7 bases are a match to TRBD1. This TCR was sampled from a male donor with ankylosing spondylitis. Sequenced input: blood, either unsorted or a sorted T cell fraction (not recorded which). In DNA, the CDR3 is TGCAGTGCTGCCGGGACAGCGACCTCCGAGCAGTACTTC. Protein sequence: CSAAGTATSEQYF.